The 2 T cell receptor beta chains reported below all come from one sample, sequenced in a study of blood T cell repertoires in COVID-19. Generated by immunoSEQ multiplex PCR, the TCRdb table keeps only in-frame clones and is missing some. The sample holds over 100,000 clones, around nine tenths seen once. Sequenced: peripheral blood. The receptors were sampled from a woman aged 70-85 years with COVID-19, enrolled during active disease.

Details on this clone: The sample holds other DNA sequences that translate to the same CDR3. The chain employs TRBV3-1 (or the pseudogene TRBV3-2) and TRBJ2-7; D is unresolved. The length of the CDR3 is 11 residues. Germline values: CDR1 LGHDT, CDR2 YNNKEL (reference sequence). V shed 3 bases and J shed 3 bases, with 3 bases lying between them. CDR3 DNA sequence: TGTGCCAGCAGCCAGTACTACGAGCAGTACTTC. It specifies CASSQYYEQYF.

The chain joins TRBV5-1 to TRBJ1-4; no clear D. In germline, CDR1 is SGHRS, CDR2 YFSETQ. The CDR3 length is 15 residues. V was shortened by 5 bases and J by 4 bases, with 15 bases between the two germline ends. CDR3 DNA sequence: TGCGCCAGCAGTCCCAACAGAGTACTTAATGAAAAACTGTTTTTT. This sequence encodes CASSPNRVLNEKLFF.